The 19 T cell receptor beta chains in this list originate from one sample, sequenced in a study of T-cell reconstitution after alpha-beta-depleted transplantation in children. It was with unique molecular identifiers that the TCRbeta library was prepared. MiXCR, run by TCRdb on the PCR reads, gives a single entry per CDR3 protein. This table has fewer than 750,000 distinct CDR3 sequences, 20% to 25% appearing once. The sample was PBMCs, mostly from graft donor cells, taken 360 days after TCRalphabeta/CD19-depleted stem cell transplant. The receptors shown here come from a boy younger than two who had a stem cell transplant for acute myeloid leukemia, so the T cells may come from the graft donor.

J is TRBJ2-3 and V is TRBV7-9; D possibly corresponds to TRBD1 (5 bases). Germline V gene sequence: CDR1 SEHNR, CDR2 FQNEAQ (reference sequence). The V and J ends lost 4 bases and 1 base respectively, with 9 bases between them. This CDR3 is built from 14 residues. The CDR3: CASSYLQGTDTQYF. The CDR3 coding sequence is TGTGCCAGCAGCTACCTACAGGGCACAGATACGCAGTATTTT.

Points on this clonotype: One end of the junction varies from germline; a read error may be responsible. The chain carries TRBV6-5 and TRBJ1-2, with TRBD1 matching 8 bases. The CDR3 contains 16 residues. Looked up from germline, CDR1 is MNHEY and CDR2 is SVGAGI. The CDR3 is CATSSYRDRKRYGYTF. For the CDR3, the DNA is TGTGCCACCAGTTCGTACCGGGACAGGAAACGGTATGGCTACACCTTC.

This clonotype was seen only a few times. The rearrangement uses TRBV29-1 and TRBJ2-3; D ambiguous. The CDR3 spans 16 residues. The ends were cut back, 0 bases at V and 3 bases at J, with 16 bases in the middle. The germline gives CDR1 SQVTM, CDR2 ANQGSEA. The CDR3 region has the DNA TGCAGCGTTGAAGATCCCGGGCCCCTGGCTACAGATACGCAGTATTTT. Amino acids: CSVEDPGPLATDTQYF.

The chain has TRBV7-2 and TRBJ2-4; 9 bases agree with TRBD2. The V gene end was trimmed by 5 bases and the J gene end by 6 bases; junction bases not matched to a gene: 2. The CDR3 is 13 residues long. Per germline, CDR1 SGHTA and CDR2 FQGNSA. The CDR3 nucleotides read TGTGCCAGCAGCCCGGGACTAGCAAACATTCAGTACTTC. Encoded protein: CASSPGLANIQYF. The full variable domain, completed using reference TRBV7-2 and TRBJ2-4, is GAGVSQSPSNKVTEKGKDVELRCDPISGHTALYWYRQSLGQGLEFLIYFQGNSAPDKSGLPSDRFSAERTGGSVSTLTIQRTQQEDSAVYLCASSPGLANIQYFGAGTRLSVL.

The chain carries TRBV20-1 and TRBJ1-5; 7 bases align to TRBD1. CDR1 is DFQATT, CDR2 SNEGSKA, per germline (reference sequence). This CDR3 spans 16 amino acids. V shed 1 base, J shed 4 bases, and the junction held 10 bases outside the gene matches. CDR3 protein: CSARVGRDRENQPQHF. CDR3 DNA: TGCAGTGCTAGAGTCGGAAGAGACAGGGAGAATCAGCCCCAGCATTTT.

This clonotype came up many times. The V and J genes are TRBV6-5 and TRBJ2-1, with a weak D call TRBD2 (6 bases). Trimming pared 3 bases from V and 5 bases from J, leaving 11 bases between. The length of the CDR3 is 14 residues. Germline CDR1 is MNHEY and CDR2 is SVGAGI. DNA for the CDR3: TGTGCCAGCAGTTATTGGAGGGGTAACAATGAGCAGTTCTTC. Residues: CASSYWRGNNEQFF.

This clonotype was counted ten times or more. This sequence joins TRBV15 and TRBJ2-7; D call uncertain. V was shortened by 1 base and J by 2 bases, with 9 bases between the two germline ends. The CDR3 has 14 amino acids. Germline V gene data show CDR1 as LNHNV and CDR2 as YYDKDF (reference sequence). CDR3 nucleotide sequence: TGTGCCACCAGCAGAGCAGACCTAACCTACGAGCAGTACGTC. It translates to CATSRADLTYEQYV.

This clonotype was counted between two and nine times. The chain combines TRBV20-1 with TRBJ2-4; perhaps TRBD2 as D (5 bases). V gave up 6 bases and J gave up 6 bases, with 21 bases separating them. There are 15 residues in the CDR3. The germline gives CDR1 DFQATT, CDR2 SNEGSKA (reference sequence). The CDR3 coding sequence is TGCAGTGCCCTAGTTCCCCTGGCCCGGGGAAACATTCAGTACTTC. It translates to CSALVPLARGNIQYF.

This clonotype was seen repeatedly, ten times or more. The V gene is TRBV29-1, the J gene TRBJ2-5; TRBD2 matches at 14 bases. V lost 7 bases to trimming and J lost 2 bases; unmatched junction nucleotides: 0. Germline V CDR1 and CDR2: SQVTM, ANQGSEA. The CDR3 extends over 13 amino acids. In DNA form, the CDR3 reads TGCAGCGGGACTAGCGGGGGGCAAGAGACCCAGTACTTC. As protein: CSGTSGGQETQYF. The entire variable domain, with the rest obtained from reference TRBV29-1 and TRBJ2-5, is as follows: SAVISQKPSRDICQRGTSLTIQCQVDSQVTMMFWYRQQPGQSLTLIATANQGSEATYESGFVIDKFPISRPNLTFSTLTVSNMSPEDSSIYLCSGTSGGQETQYFGPGTRLLVL.

CDR3 sequence reads: CASSLPGRNEQFF. As DNA, the CDR3 is TGTGCCAGCAGCTTACCAGGGAGGAATGAGCAGTTCTTC. The V and J genes are TRBV7-2 and TRBJ2-1, with a tentative D call TRBD2 (6 bases). The V gene lost 2 bases and the J gene lost 7 bases, with 9 bases spanning the gap. The CDR3 runs to 13 residues. CDR1 is SGHTA and CDR2 is FQGNSA in the germline V gene.

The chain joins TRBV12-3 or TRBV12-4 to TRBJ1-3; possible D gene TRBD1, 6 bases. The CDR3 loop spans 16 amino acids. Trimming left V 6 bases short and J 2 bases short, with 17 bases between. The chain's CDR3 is CASSFSWGATGNTIYF. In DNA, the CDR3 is TGTGCCAGCAGCTTCTCCTGGGGGGCAACTGGAAACACCATATATTTT.

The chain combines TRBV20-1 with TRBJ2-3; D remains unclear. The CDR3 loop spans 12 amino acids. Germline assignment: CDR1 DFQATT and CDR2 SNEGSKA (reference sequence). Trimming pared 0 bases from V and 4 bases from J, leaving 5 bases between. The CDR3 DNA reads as TGCAGTGCTAGAGAAGGCTCAGATACGCAGTATTTT. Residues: CSAREGSDTQYF.

The CDR3 loop is CASSPQGGAYEQYV. In nucleotides, the CDR3 is TGTGCCAGCAGTCCCCAGGGGGGAGCCTACGAGCAGTACGTC. This chain connects TRBV28 to TRBJ2-7; perhaps TRBD1 as D (7 bases). V was cut by 5 bases and J by 2 bases, with 13 bases left in between. The CDR3 consists of 14 residues. Germline-derived CDR1 and CDR2 are MDHEN and SYDVKM.

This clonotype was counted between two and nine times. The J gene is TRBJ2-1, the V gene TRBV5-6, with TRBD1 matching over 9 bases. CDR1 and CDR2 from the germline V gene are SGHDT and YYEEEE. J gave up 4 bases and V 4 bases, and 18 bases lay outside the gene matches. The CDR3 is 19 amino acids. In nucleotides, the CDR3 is TGTGCCAGCAGCCCGATGGACAGGGGCGATCCCCCTCTTTACAATGAGCAGTTCTTC. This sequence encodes CASSPMDRGDPPLYNEQFF.

Here the CDR3 reads CASSQPSKLGPRADTQYF. The CDR3, as DNA: TGCGCCAGCAGCCAACCATCAAAACTCGGCCCCAGGGCAGATACGCAGTATTTT. V and J are TRBV4-3 and TRBJ2-3; a weak D match, TRBD1 (5 bases). V was trimmed by 2 bases and J by 4 bases, leaving 22 bases between them. CDR1 is LGHNA and CDR2 is YSLEER in the germline V gene. CDR3 length: 18 amino acids.

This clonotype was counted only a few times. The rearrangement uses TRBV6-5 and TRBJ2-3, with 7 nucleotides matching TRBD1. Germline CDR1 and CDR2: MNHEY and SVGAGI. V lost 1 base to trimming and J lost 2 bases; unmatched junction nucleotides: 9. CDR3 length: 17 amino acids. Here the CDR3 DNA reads TGTGCCAGCAGTTACTTCCCGAGAGGGGGCACCACAGATACGCAGTATTTT. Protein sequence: CASSYFPRGGTTDTQYF.

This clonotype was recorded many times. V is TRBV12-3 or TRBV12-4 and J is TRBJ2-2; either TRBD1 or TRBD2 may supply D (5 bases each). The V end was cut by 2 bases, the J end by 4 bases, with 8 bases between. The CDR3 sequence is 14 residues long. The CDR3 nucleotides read TGTGCCAGCAGTTTAACGGGGCCCACCGGGGAGCTGTTTTTT. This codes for CASSLTGPTGELFF.

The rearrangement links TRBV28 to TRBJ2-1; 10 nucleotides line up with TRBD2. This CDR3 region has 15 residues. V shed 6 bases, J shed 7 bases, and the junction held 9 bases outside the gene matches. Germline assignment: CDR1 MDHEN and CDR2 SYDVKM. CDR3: CASRLLAGLGNEQFF. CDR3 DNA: TGTGCCAGCAGGCTACTAGCGGGGCTCGGGAATGAGCAGTTCTTC.

CDR3 residues: CASSSRDQPQHF. CDR3 DNA sequence: TGTGCCAGCAGTTCCAGGGATCAGCCCCAGCATTTT. This sequence joins TRBV27 and TRBJ1-5, with TRBD1 as a possible D gene (5 bases). The CDR3 is 12 residues long. CDR1 and CDR2 (germline): MNHEY, SMNVEV (reference sequence). Trimming took off 4 bases at V and 5 bases at J, with 6 bases between the two ends.